These 23 T cell receptor beta chains were sequenced from one sample in a study of blood T cells in healthy people across ages. Then a second PCR, running about 6 to 12 cycles, was carried out with a sample-barcoded 5' primer and a J-beta primer mix. TCRdb recomputed calls from the 5' RACE reads with MiXCR, one row per CDR3 protein. The repertoire holds 2 million or so distinct CDR3 sequences, about 50% seen once, with approximately 2% in the top ten. The specimen was blood. These receptor sequences come from a woman aged 40 to 50 in good health.

This clonotype was seen a few times. This chain uses TRBV25-1 with TRBJ1-2; no clear D gene. This CDR3 region has 14 residues. From germline, CDR1 is MGHDK and CDR2 SYGVNS. Trimming stripped 7 bases from V and 10 bases from J, with 22 bases between. The DNA for the CDR3 is TGTGCCAGCACCACCGGCCTCAGTGGTGGAGCCTACACCTTC. The encoded protein is CASTTGLSGGAYTF.

The chain carries TRBV6-4 and TRBJ2-1, with 12 bases aligning to TRBD2. V lost 5 bases, J lost 6 bases, and 8 bases stayed unmatched. This CDR3 spans 16 amino acids. The germline CDR1 and CDR2 sequences are MRHNA and SNTAGT. CDR3 sequence (DNA): TGTGCCAGCAGTCTCTCGACTAGCGGGGGTTCCAATGAGCAGTTCTTC. Protein: CASSLSTSGGSNEQFF.

A word on this clonotype: One end of the junction fails to match germline, which may point to a read error. The V gene is TRBV28, the J gene TRBJ1-1; D is ambiguous. CDR3 length equals 13 residues. Germline V gene lookup returns CDR1 MDHEN and CDR2 SYDVKM. CDR3 amino acids: CASIRSGSTEAFF. As DNA, the CDR3 is TGTGCTAGCATCCGATCTGGGAGCACTGAAGCTTTCTTT. The full variable domain, rest sourced from reference TRBV28 and TRBJ1-1, is DVKVTQSSRYLVKRTGEKVFLECVQDMDHENMFWYRQDPGLGLRLIYFSYDVKMKEKGDIPEGYSVSREKKERFSLILESASTNQTSMYLCASIRSGSTEAFFGQGTRLTVV.

In its sample, this clonotype was seen many times. The chain carries TRBV27 and TRBJ2-7; D is uncertain. The V gene's germline CDR1 is MNHEY and CDR2 SMNVEV (reference sequence). V was pared by 0 bases and J by 0 bases, with 6 bases between. The CDR3 is 14 residues long. CDR3 nucleotide sequence: TGTGCCAGCAGTTTATCCGGTAACTCCTACGAGCAGTACTTC. This gives the protein CASSLSGNSYEQYF.

The chain combines TRBV28 with TRBJ1-2; perhaps TRBD1 as D (5 bases). The CDR3 length is 14 residues. Trimming stripped 11 bases from V and 1 base from J, with 17 bases between. Germline V gene data show CDR1 as MDHEN and CDR2 as SYDVKM. The CDR3 region is CAAERGGNNYGYTF. In nucleotides, the CDR3 is TGTGCCGCCGAGCGCGGGGGTAATAACTATGGCTACACCTTC.

The J gene is TRBJ1-2, the V gene TRBV5-1; TRBD1 aligns across 8 bases. The CDR3 consists of 17 residues. J gave up 0 bases and V 4 bases, and 11 bases lay outside the gene matches. CDR1 is SGHRS and CDR2 is YFSETQ in the germline V gene. CDR3 region: CASSNGTGVHPNYGYTF. The CDR3 bases are TGCGCCAGCAGCAACGGGACAGGAGTTCATCCTAACTATGGCTACACCTTC.

This rearrangement joins TRBV12-3 or TRBV12-4 to TRBJ2-5; D remains ambiguous. The CDR3 length is 13 residues. Trimming cost V 6 bases and J 6 bases, with 14 bases left between them. CDR3 DNA: TGTGCCAGCAGCGGAAACTCTCCGCAGACCCAGTACTTC. Translation: CASSGNSPQTQYF.

This rearrangement joins TRBV12-3 or TRBV12-4 to TRBJ2-1; maybe TRBD1 (5 bases). The CDR3 extends over 13 amino acids. V lost 1 base to trimming and J lost 8 bases, with 9 bases between them. The CDR3 loop reads CASSLDRLDEQFF. DNA of the CDR3: TGTGCCAGCAGTTTAGACAGGCTAGATGAGCAGTTCTTC.

This clonotype was counted only a few times. The chain combines TRBV4-2 with TRBJ2-7, with a tentative D call TRBD1 (6 bases). V was clipped by 0 bases and J by 2 bases, with 11 bases between them. The CDR3 contains 15 residues. Germline CDR1 is LGHNA and CDR2 is YNFKEQ. The CDR3 sequence: CASSQESTGTYEQYF. DNA of the CDR3: TGTGCCAGCAGCCAAGAATCGACAGGAACCTACGAGCAGTACTTC.

There are a few counts of this clonotype. The gene calls are TRBV12-3 or TRBV12-4 and TRBJ1-2; D is ambiguous. V lost 7 bases, J lost 0 bases, and 18 bases lay in between. CDR3 length: 16 residues. CDR3: CASTPGRNKANYGYTF. The CDR3, as DNA: TGTGCCAGCACTCCAGGACGGAACAAAGCTAACTATGGCTACACCTTC.

This clonotype appeared once. The chain has TRBV12-5 and TRBJ2-2; D remains unclear. Germline values: CDR1 LGHNT, CDR2 FRNRAP. The germline V and J ends were trimmed by 0 bases and 6 bases, with 2 bases remaining between them. CDR3 length: 12 amino acids. The CDR3 DNA follows: TGTGCTAGTGGTTTGGTTTCCGGGGAGCTGTTTTTT. The encoded protein is CASGLVSGELFF.

The chain links TRBV4-3 to TRBJ1-5; D might be TRBD1 (5 bases). The length of the CDR3 is 15 residues. Trimming stripped 0 bases from V and 6 bases from J, with 12 bases between. Germline values: CDR1 LGHNA, CDR2 YSLEER. The chain's CDR3 is CASSQDATRGQPQHF. The CDR3 DNA is TGCGCCAGCAGCCAAGACGCGACGAGGGGTCAGCCCCAGCATTTT.

The J gene is TRBJ2-1, the V gene TRBV12-5, with D possibly TRBD2 on 6 matching bases. Trimming took 0 bases from V and 7 from J, leaving 16 bases between them. The CDR3 sequence is 16 residues long. Looked up from germline, CDR1 is LGHNT and CDR2 is FRNRAP. The CDR3 spells CASGLVGSDWRNEQFF. CDR3 coding DNA: TGTGCTAGTGGTTTGGTCGGGAGTGACTGGCGAAATGAGCAGTTCTTC.

The chain links TRBV4-1 to TRBJ2-7; 7 bases map to TRBD2. Trimming cost V 0 bases and J 3 bases; bases outside gene matches: 5. Per germline, CDR1 MGHRA and CDR2 YSYEKL. The CDR3 has 15 residues. CDR3 in DNA: TGCGCCAGCAGCCAAGATCGGGGGGACCACTACGAGCAGTACTTC. Protein sequence: CASSQDRGDHYEQYF.

This clonotype has more than one count but fewer than ten. This chain connects TRBV28 to TRBJ2-3, with no clear D. Trimming pared 4 bases from V and 6 bases from J, leaving 11 bases between. Germline V CDR1 and CDR2: MDHEN, SYDVKM. This CDR3 is 13 amino acids long. The CDR3 nucleotides are TGTGCCAGCAGTTCAATAAAACCGGATACGCAGTATTTT. This translates into CASSSIKPDTQYF.

This chain uses TRBV28 with TRBJ1-2; TRBD1 might be the D (5 bases). Trimming cost V 5 bases and J 5 bases, with 15 bases left between them. Germline V gene data show CDR1 as MDHEN and CDR2 as SYDVKM. The CDR3 is 14 amino acids. The chain's CDR3 is CASSLEGSRYGYTF. In nucleotides, the CDR3 is TGTGCCAGCAGTCTAGAGGGGTCTAGGTATGGCTACACCTTC.

This clonotype was counted only a few times. V and J are TRBV4-3 and TRBJ1-4; D gene uncertain. The CDR3 has 16 residues. Germline values: CDR1 LGHNA, CDR2 YSLEER. V lost 1 base to trimming and J lost 4 bases, with 13 bases between them. This CDR3 reads CASSQGIDKNNEKLFF. Here the CDR3 DNA reads TGCGCCAGCAGCCAAGGGATAGACAAAAATAATGAAAAACTGTTTTTT.

V usage is TRBV7-9 and J usage is TRBJ1-2, with D hard to call. V was shortened by 5 bases and J by 7 bases, with 11 bases between the two germline ends. Germline CDR1 reads SEHNR; CDR2 reads FQNEAQ (reference sequence). This CDR3 has 12 residues. The chain's CDR3 is CASSADTAGYTF. CDR3 DNA: TGTGCCAGCAGCGCGGATACGGCTGGCTACACCTTC.

This clonotype turned up a few times. The chain carries TRBV7-2 and TRBJ2-7; D perhaps matches TRBD1 (6 bases). In germline, CDR1 is SGHTA, CDR2 FQGNSA. The CDR3 consists of 15 residues. Deletions cut 4 bases from V and 1 base from J, with 14 bases between. CDR3 sequence reads: CASSSYRVLSYEQYF. CDR3 nucleotides: TGTGCCAGCAGCTCGTACAGGGTATTATCCTACGAGCAGTACTTC. Variable domain in full (rest from reference TRBV7-2 and TRBJ2-7): GAGVSQSPSNKVTEKGKDVELRCDPISGHTALYWYRQSLGQGLEFLIYFQGNSAPDKSGLPSDRFSAERTGGSVSTLTIQRTQQEDSAVYLCASSSYRVLSYEQYFGPGTRLTVT.

The CDR3 DNA sequence: TGCAGTGCTAGTCATCTGGGGGCGGCCTACAATGAGCAGTTCTTC. Protein product: CSASHLGAAYNEQFF. V usage is TRBV20-1 and J usage is TRBJ2-1; perhaps TRBD1 as D (6 bases). The CDR3 has 15 residues. Trimming shortened V by 3 bases and J by 2 bases, and 14 bases separated the two germline ends. Germline V gene lookup returns CDR1 DFQATT and CDR2 SNEGSKA (reference sequence).

The rearrangement joins TRBV12-3 or TRBV12-4 to TRBJ1-6; a weak D match, TRBD1 (5 bases). V was pared by 4 bases and J by 5 bases, with 18 bases between. This CDR3 comprises 17 residues. The CDR3 is CASSSRSGGRDNSPLHF. The CDR3 bases are TGTGCCAGCAGTTCCCGCAGCGGGGGGAGGGATAATTCACCCCTCCACTTT.

The chain employs TRBV7-2 and TRBJ1-1, with unresolved D. The CDR3 consists of 14 residues. CDR1 and CDR2 from the germline V gene are SGHTA and FQGNSA. V was cut by 2 bases and J by 3 bases, with 10 bases left in between. CDR3 region: CASSLNRQYTEAFF. The CDR3 DNA reads TGTGCCAGCAGCTTAAATCGTCAGTACACTGAAGCTTTCTTT.

J is TRBJ2-4 and V is TRBV29-1; no definite D call. V was shortened by 7 bases and J by 8 bases, with 24 bases between the two germline ends. CDR1 is SQVTM, CDR2 ANQGSEA, per germline. The CDR3 consists of 15 residues. The CDR3 here is CSANPDPPTPDIQYF. The CDR3 bases are TGCAGCGCTAACCCGGACCCACCAACACCGGACATTCAGTACTTC.